What follows are 32 T cell receptor beta chains derived from one specimen sequenced in a study of T-cell reconstitution after alpha-beta-depleted transplantation in children. Unique molecular identifiers were used to barcode this TCRbeta library. A single record per CDR3 protein comes from TCRdb applying MiXCR to the PCR reads. The sample yields about 230,000 distinct CDR3 sequences, around 9.7% seen once. Sequencing used PBMCs from the stem cell graft donor, obtained from the stem cell graft. Receptors originate from a human donor who donated a stem cell graft to a child with SCID.

The chain combines TRBV24-1 with TRBJ2-1, with D perhaps being TRBD1 or TRBD2 (5 bases each). The CDR3 runs 17 residues. Germline V gene lookup returns CDR1 KGHDR and CDR2 SFDVKD. With 0 bases removed from V and 2 bases from J, the gap between germline ends came to 13 bases. CDR3 in DNA: TGTGCCACCAGTGATTTGAGGACCCCGGGACCCTACAATGAGCAGTTCTTC. This translates into CATSDLRTPGPYNEQFF.

Many counts were recorded for this clonotype. The V call is TRBV5-1, the J call TRBJ2-7; no reliable D call. Per the germline V gene, CDR1 is SGHRS and CDR2 is YFSETQ. This CDR3 spans 15 amino acids. Trimming removed 4 bases from V and 3 bases from J, with 17 bases in between. The CDR3 sequence: CASSPDPASGYEQYF. The CDR3 region has the DNA TGCGCCAGCAGCCCGGACCCCGCCTCAGGCTACGAGCAGTACTTC.

Ten or more counts support this clonotype. The chain is built from TRBV5-1 and TRBJ1-1; D is ambiguous. V gave up 4 bases and J gave up 0 bases, with 10 bases separating them. CDR3 size: 14 residues. CDR1 SGHRS and CDR2 YFSETQ come from the germline V gene. The CDR3 coding sequence is TGCGCCAGCAGCGAGGACGGCTTGAACACTGAAGCTTTCTTT. Its protein is CASSEDGLNTEAFF. Together with reference TRBV5-1 and TRBJ1-1, the CDR3 gives the full variable domain: KAGVTQTPRYLIKTRGQQVTLSCSPISGHRSVSWYQQTPGQGLQFLFEYFSETQRNKGNFPGRFSGRQFSNSRSEMNVSTLELGDSALYLCASSEDGLNTEAFFGQGTRLTVV.

In this sample, this clonotype turned up many times. The rearrangement links TRBV20-1 to TRBJ1-2; tentative D call: TRBD1 (5 bases). The CDR3 has 12 residues. Germline V gives CDR1 DFQATT, CDR2 SNEGSKA (reference sequence). Trimming pared 7 bases from V and 5 bases from J, leaving 14 bases between. CDR3 nucleotides: TGCAGTGTACAAAGCGAGGGGTATGGCTACACCTTC. It yields the protein CSVQSEGYGYTF.

This clonotype was seen repeatedly, ten times or more. The V gene is TRBV11-2, the J gene TRBJ1-4; D gene unclear. Trimming removed 5 bases from V and 4 bases from J, with 11 bases in between. The CDR3 totals 14 residues. The germline CDR1 and CDR2 sequences are SGHAT and FQNNGV. The CDR3 is CASSPYTLNEKLFF. The CDR3 nucleotides read TGTGCCAGCAGCCCCTACACACTTAATGAAAAACTGTTTTTT.

At least ten counts were recorded for this clonotype. This sequence joins TRBV14 and TRBJ2-1; D gene uncertain. The V end was cut by 2 bases, the J end by 6 bases, with 5 bases between. CDR1 is SGHDN, CDR2 FVKESK, per germline. There are 12 residues in the CDR3. This chain's CDR3 is CASSQLGNEQFF. The CDR3 DNA is TGTGCCAGCAGCCAACTCGGCAATGAGCAGTTCTTC.

This clonotype has ten or more counts. The chain carries TRBV7-2 and TRBJ2-6; unclear D gene. In germline, CDR1 is SGHTA, CDR2 FQGNSA. This CDR3 spans 15 amino acids. V dropped 3 bases and J dropped 0 bases, with 6 bases sitting between them. CDR3 sequence (DNA): TGTGCCAGCAGCTTTTCTAGCTCTGGGGCCAACGTCCTGACTTTC. The encoded protein is CASSFSSSGANVLTF.

This clonotype was observed many times. The rearrangement joins TRBV5-1 to TRBJ2-4; 8 nucleotides match TRBD1. CDR1 is SGHRS and CDR2 is YFSETQ in the germline V gene. V lost 3 bases and J lost 6; bases outside the gene matches: 2. The CDR3 totals 13 residues. CDR3 coding DNA: TGCGCCAGCAGCTACGACAGGGGAAACATTCAGTACTTC. It yields the protein CASSYDRGNIQYF.

This clonotype was found many times. CDR3 in DNA: TGCGCCAGCAGCTGGGGCAACAGGGGCTCCTACGAGCAGTACTTC. It encodes CASSWGNRGSYEQYF. The chain links TRBV5-1 to TRBJ2-7; 7 bases line up with TRBD1. V shed 3 bases and J 0 bases; nucleotides not matched to a gene: 6. The CDR3 is 15 residues long. Germline CDR1 SGHRS, CDR2 YFSETQ.

This clonotype was seen more than once but under ten times. The chain joins TRBV7-9 to TRBJ2-2; no definite D call. Germline V gene data show CDR1 as SEHNR and CDR2 as FQNEAQ (reference sequence). Trimming stripped 2 bases from V and 4 bases from J, with 8 bases between. CDR3 size: 14 residues. The CDR3 DNA is TGTGCCAGCAGCTTATCCGTTGTCACCGGGGAGCTGTTTTTT. Its translation is CASSLSVVTGELFF. Full variable domain (rest looked up from reference TRBV7-9 and TRBJ2-2): DTGVSQNPRHKITKRGQNVTFRCDPISEHNRLYWYRQTLGQGPEFLTYFQNEAQLEKSRLLSDRFSAERPKGSFSTLEIQRTEQGDSAMYLCASSLSVVTGELFFGEGSRLTVL.

CDR3 in DNA: TGTGCCACCCATAGCGGGGCGCTCTCTGGAAACACCATATATTTT. This translates into CATHSGALSGNTIYF. The rearrangement uses TRBV10-3 and TRBJ1-3; tentatively, D is TRBD1 (5 bases). V lost 10 bases and J lost 0, with 16 bases in between. The germline CDR1 and CDR2 sequences are ENHRY and SYGVKD. The CDR3 has 15 amino acids.

This rearrangement joins TRBV28 to TRBJ2-3; no definite D call. Trimming took 4 bases from V and 4 from J, leaving 12 bases between them. The germline V gene encodes CDR1 MDHEN and CDR2 SYDVKM. The CDR3 totals 14 residues. The CDR3 spells CASSSPVGADTQYF. The CDR3 DNA reads TGTGCCAGCAGTTCCCCGGTAGGAGCAGATACGCAGTATTTT. Filled out from reference TRBV28 and TRBJ2-3, the complete variable domain reads DVKVTQSSRYLVKRTGEKVFLECVQDMDHENMFWYRQDPGLGLRLIYFSYDVKMKEKGDIPEGYSVSREKKERFSLILESASTNQTSMYLCASSSPVGADTQYFGPGTRLTVL.

This clonotype was picked up many times. This rearrangement joins TRBV2 to TRBJ1-5; 7 bases fit TRBD1. V dropped 6 bases and J dropped 4; count of bases not matched to a gene: 6. In germline, CDR1 is SNHLY, CDR2 FYNNEI. CDR3 length equals 14 residues. CDR3 coding DNA: TGTGCCAGCAGGCTGACAGGGCGAAATCAGCCCCAGCATTTT. Translation: CASRLTGRNQPQHF.

In its sample, this clonotype was seen many times. The chain uses TRBV7-6 and TRBJ2-1; D is unclear. The CDR3 sequence is 14 residues long. The V and J ends lost 4 bases and 7 bases respectively, with 14 bases between them. Per germline, CDR1 SGHVS and CDR2 FNYEAQ. This CDR3 is CASSSRVDGNEQFF. CDR3 nucleotides: TGTGCCAGCAGCTCCCGGGTTGATGGTAATGAGCAGTTCTTC.

The rearrangement links TRBV20-1 to TRBJ2-1; D tentatively reads TRBD1 or TRBD2 (6 bases each). V lost 6 bases and J 6 bases, leaving 18 bases between the germline ends. Germline V lookup: CDR1 DFQATT, CDR2 SNEGSKA (reference sequence). The CDR3 spans 14 residues. The CDR3 region has the DNA TGCAGTGCGACCGACAGGAGGGCCTCCAATGAGCAGTTCTTC. This codes for CSATDRRASNEQFF.

The sample holds many counts of this clonotype. The J gene is TRBJ1-6, the V gene TRBV20-1; TRBD1 might be the D (5 bases). V was clipped by 3 bases and J by 2 bases, with 11 bases between them. Germline CDR1 reads DFQATT; CDR2 reads SNEGSKA (reference sequence). The CDR3 is made up of 15 amino acids. CDR3 coding DNA: TGCAGTGCTAGGCCCGGGACGGCCTATAATTCACCCCTCCACTTT. Its protein product is CSARPGTAYNSPLHF.

This clonotype has ten or more counts. The chain links TRBV20-1 to TRBJ2-3; 7 bases are a match to TRBD2. The CDR3 totals 15 residues. Germline trimming cut 0 bases from V and 2 bases from J; bases unmatched to any gene: 5. In germline, CDR1 is DFQATT, CDR2 SNEGSKA (reference sequence). The CDR3 loop is CSAREPAGYTDTQYF. DNA for the CDR3: TGCAGTGCTAGAGAGCCAGCGGGGTACACAGATACGCAGTATTTT.

This clonotype was counted a few times. The chain is built from TRBV4-3 and TRBJ1-3; 10 bases fit TRBD1. Germline trimming cut 4 bases from V and 2 bases from J; bases unmatched to any gene: 5. The CDR3 runs to 16 residues. Looked up from germline, CDR1 is LGHNA and CDR2 is YSLEER. CDR3 bases: TGCGCCAGCAGCCGCCGGGACAGGGGAACTGGAAACACCATATATTTT. Translation gives CASSRRDRGTGNTIYF.

In its sample, this clonotype was seen many times. The chain has TRBV2 and TRBJ1-6; D is perhaps TRBD1 (6 bases). The CDR3 sequence is 17 residues long. The V gene lost 6 bases and the J gene lost 7 bases, with 22 bases spanning the gap. CDR1 and CDR2 from the germline V gene are SNHLY and FYNNEI. CDR3 amino acids: CASRSGVSGGRNSPLHF. CDR3 nucleotides: TGTGCCAGCAGGTCGGGTGTCTCCGGGGGCAGGAATTCACCCCTCCACTTT.

The V and J genes are TRBV7-8 and TRBJ2-7, with 8 bases aligning to TRBD2. This CDR3 comprises 15 residues. Germline CDR1 reads SGHVS; CDR2 reads FQNEAQ. Trimming cost V 2 bases and J 4 bases; bases outside gene matches: 7. The CDR3: CASSLYASGGYEQYF. In DNA, the CDR3 is TGTGCCAGCAGCTTATATGCCAGCGGGGGATACGAGCAGTACTTC.

Ten or more counts support this clonotype. This sequence joins TRBV20-1 and TRBJ2-1; 8 nucleotides align to TRBD1. The CDR3 contains 18 residues. The ends lost 3 bases at V and 1 base at J; junction bases unmatched: 14. Germline values: CDR1 DFQATT, CDR2 SNEGSKA (reference sequence). CDR3 nucleotide sequence: TGCAGTGCTAGTAGGCCGGGACAGGTTACAGGGTCCTACAATGAGCAGTTCTTC. Translation gives CSASRPGQVTGSYNEQFF.

Many counts were recorded for this clonotype. The chain links TRBV7-9 to TRBJ2-3; 9 nucleotides match TRBD1. J was trimmed by 3 bases and V by 5 bases; bases with no gene match: 9. The CDR3 runs 16 residues. Germline values: CDR1 SEHNR, CDR2 FQNEAQ (reference sequence). CDR3 amino acids: CASSPGQGIYTDTQYF. DNA of the CDR3: TGTGCCAGCAGCCCTGGACAGGGGATTTATACAGATACGCAGTATTTT.

This clonotype was observed many times. The chain employs TRBV10-3 and TRBJ2-5, with D perhaps TRBD1 (6 bases). CDR1 ENHRY and CDR2 SYGVKD come from the germline V gene. Between the trimmed V and J ends, which lost 10 bases and 1 base, there was a span of 16 bases. The CDR3 totals 14 residues. The CDR3 reads CATRSRDTQETQYF. Here the CDR3 DNA reads TGTGCCACCCGGTCCCGGGACACCCAAGAGACCCAGTACTTC.

This clonotype has ten or more counts. The CDR3 DNA is TGTGCCAGCAGTTACAGGCTAAGCAATCAGCCCCAGCATTTT. Residues: CASSYRLSNQPQHF. The chain uses TRBV6-2 or TRBV6-3 and TRBJ1-5; no reliable D call. Trimming cost V 2 bases and J 1 base, with 6 bases left between them. The CDR3 runs 14 residues. Germline V lookup: CDR1 MNHEY, CDR2 SVGEGT.

The V and J genes are TRBV3-1 and TRBJ2-2, with TRBD2 matching over 12 bases. Germline trimming cut 3 bases from V and 5 bases from J; bases unmatched to any gene: 10. The CDR3 consists of 18 residues. The germline CDR1 and CDR2 sequences are LGHDT and YNNKEL (reference sequence). CDR3 region: CASSHQDLAGGQTGELFF. The CDR3 DNA is TGTGCCAGCAGCCACCAGGACCTAGCGGGGGGGCAGACCGGGGAGCTGTTTTTT.

In its sample, this clonotype was seen many times. The chain is built from TRBV5-1 and TRBJ2-7, with 10 bases fitting TRBD1. The V gene end was trimmed by 4 bases and the J gene end by 4 bases; junction bases not matched to a gene: 5. The CDR3 has 14 amino acids. Germline V lookup: CDR1 SGHRS, CDR2 YFSETQ. The CDR3 loop is CASSLTGGPYEQYF. In DNA form, the CDR3 reads TGCGCCAGCAGCCTGACAGGGGGCCCTTACGAGCAGTACTTC.

This clonotype showed up many times. The V gene is TRBV7-9, the J gene TRBJ1-2; D uncertain. V lost 0 bases, J lost 6 bases, and 5 bases lay in between. Germline CDR1 SEHNR, CDR2 FQNEAQ (reference sequence). The CDR3 length is 12 residues. CDR3 DNA: TGTGCCAGCAGCTTAGCAGGAAATGGCTACACCTTC. Encoded protein: CASSLAGNGYTF.

This clonotype was observed at least ten times. A much larger clone differs from this one at a single base, so this may be a read error. The chain has TRBV12-3 or TRBV12-4 and TRBJ2-2; the match to TRBD1 covers 7 bases. The V gene end was trimmed by 3 bases and the J gene end by 0 bases; junction bases not matched to a gene: 1. This CDR3 has 15 residues. In DNA, the CDR3 is TGTGCCAGCAGTTTCGACAGGGCGAACACCGGGGAGCTGTTTTTT. Encoded protein: CASSFDRANTGELFF.

A few counts support this clonotype. The chain joins TRBV24-1 to TRBJ2-3; 10 positions agree with TRBD1. The CDR3 length is 16 residues. Germline trimming cut 3 bases from V and 5 bases from J; bases unmatched to any gene: 7. CDR1 is KGHDR and CDR2 is SFDVKD in the germline V gene. In nucleotides, the CDR3 is TGTGCCACCAGTGATCGCCAGGGGGACAGGGGAGATACGCAGTATTTT. This gives the protein CATSDRQGDRGDTQYF.

This clonotype was detected ten times or more. The V gene is TRBV19, the J gene TRBJ2-4; unclear D gene. V gave up 7 bases and J gave up 0 bases, with 13 bases separating them. The CDR3 loop spans 15 amino acids. Per the germline V gene, CDR1 is LNHDA and CDR2 is SQIVND (reference sequence). In DNA form, the CDR3 reads TGTGCCAGTACCGGGCGCGCCATAGCCAAAAACATTCAGTACTTC. This sequence encodes CASTGRAIAKNIQYF.

In DNA, the CDR3 is TGTGCCACCAGTGATTTGCGGAACCCGGGACAGGGAGTATGTAGAGGCAATCAGCCCCAGCATTTT. Translating gives CATSDLRNPGQGVCRGNQPQHF. The chain couples TRBV24-1 to TRBJ1-5; 9 bases map to TRBD1. After removal of 0 bases from V and 2 bases from J, the junction contained 19 bases not matched to a gene. The germline V gene encodes CDR1 KGHDR and CDR2 SFDVKD. The CDR3 is made up of 22 amino acids.

This clonotype was recorded many times. V usage is TRBV6-5 and J usage is TRBJ1-2; D is undetermined. Trimming took 8 bases from V and 8 from J, leaving 12 bases between them. CDR3 length: 11 amino acids. Per germline, CDR1 MNHEY and CDR2 SVGAGI. In nucleotides, the CDR3 is TGTGCCAGCGCGGGGTGGTTCGGCTACACCTTC. The encoded protein is CASAGWFGYTF.